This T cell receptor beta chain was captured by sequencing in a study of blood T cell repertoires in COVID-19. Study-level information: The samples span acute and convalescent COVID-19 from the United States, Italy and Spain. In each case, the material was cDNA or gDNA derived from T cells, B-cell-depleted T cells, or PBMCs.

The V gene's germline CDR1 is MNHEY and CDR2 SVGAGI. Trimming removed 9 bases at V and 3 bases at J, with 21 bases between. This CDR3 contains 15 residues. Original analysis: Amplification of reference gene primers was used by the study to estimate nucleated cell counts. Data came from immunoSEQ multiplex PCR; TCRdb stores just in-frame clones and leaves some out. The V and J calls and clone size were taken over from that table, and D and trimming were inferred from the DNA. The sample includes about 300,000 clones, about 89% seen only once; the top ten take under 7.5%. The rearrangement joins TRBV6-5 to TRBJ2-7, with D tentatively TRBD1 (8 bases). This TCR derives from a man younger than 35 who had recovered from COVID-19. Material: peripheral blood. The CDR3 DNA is TGTGCCAGTAGGGGGGGTGGGACAGGACACTACGAGCAGTACTTC. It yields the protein CASRGGGTGHYEQYF.